The clone carrying this T cell receptor (beta chain) was found a few times. Its antigen is as yet unknown. Sequenced by immunoSEQ multiplex PCR; TCRdb stores in-frame clones only, minus some. This sample has 31,000 or so clones, with roughly 78% found just once. This specimen belongs to a study of a mutant IDH1 vaccine in newly diagnosed glioma. Study summary: Vaccines began 4-6 weeks after radiotherapy alone, or with temozolomide cycles. An approximately 62% male, around 38% female split and a mean age of roughly 44 years characterized treated patients.

Notes on the study in general: Among patients, roughly 95% showed immune responses induced by the vaccine.

This CDR3 region has 15 residues. Germline CDR1 is SGHDT and CDR2 is YYEEEE. The V gene end was trimmed by 2 bases and the J gene end by 5 bases; junction bases not matched to a gene: 8. The time point denotes: week 11, during vaccination. Mutant IDH1 20-mer peptide, at 300 ug, made up each vaccine dose, with topical imiquimod. This sequence originates from a man aged 25 to 40 with glioma. The genes are TRBV5-6 and TRBJ2-7; 9 positions match TRBD1. The specimen comprised PBMCs, sampled from a glioma patient whose treatment included an IDH1 peptide vaccine. The CDR3 DNA reads as TGTGCCAGCAGCTTAGTCGGGACAGGGTCCCACGAGCAGTACTTC. The encoded protein is CASSLVGTGSHEQYF.